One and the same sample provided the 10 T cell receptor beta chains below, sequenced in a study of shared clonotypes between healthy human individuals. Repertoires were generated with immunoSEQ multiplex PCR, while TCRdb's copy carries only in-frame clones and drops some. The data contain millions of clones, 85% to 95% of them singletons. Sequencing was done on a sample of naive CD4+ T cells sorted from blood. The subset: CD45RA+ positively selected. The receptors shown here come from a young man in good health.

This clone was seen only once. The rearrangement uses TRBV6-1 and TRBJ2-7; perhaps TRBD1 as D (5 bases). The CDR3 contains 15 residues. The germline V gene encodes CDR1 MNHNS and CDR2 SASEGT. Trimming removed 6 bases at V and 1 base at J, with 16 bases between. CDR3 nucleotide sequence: TGTGCCAGCAGGACAACTCAGGGTATGTCCTACGAGCAGTACTTC. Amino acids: CASRTTQGMSYEQYF.

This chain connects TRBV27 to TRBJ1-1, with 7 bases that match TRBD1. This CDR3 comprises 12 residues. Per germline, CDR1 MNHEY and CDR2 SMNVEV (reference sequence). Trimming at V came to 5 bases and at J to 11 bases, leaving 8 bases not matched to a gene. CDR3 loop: CASSRQTGHAFF. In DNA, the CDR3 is TGTGCCAGCAGTCGACAGACAGGGCACGCTTTCTTT.

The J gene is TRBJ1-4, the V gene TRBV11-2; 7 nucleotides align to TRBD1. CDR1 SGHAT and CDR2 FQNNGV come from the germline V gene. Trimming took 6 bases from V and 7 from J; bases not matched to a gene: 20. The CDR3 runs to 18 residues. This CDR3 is CASRPGQGVLYAGEKLFF. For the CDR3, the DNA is TGTGCCAGCAGGCCCGGCCAGGGGGTATTGTATGCGGGTGAAAAACTGTTTTTT.

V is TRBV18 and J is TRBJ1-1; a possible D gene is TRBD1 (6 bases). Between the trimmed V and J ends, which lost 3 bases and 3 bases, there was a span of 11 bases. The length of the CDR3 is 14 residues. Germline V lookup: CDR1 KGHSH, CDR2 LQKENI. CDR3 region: CASSPVGADTEAFF. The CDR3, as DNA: TGTGCCAGCTCACCGGTGGGGGCCGACACTGAAGCTTTCTTT.

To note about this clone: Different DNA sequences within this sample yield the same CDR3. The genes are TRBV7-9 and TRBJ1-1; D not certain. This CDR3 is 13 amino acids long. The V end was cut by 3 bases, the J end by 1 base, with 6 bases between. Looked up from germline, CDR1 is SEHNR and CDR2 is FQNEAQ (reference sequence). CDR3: CASSFAENTEAFF. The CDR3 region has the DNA TGTGCCAGCAGCTTCGCCGAGAACACTGAAGCTTTCTTT. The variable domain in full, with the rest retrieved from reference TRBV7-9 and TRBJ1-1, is DTGVSQNPRHKITKRGQNVTFRCDPISEHNRLYWYRQTLGQGPEFLTYFQNEAQLEKSRLLSDRFSAERPKGSFSTLEIQRTEQGDSAMYLCASSFAENTEAFFGQGTRLTVV.

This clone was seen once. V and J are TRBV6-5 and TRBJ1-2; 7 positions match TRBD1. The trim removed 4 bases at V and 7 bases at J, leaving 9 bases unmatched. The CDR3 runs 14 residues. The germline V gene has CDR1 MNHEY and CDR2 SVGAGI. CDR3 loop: CASSSLQGYTGYTF. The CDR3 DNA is TGTGCCAGCAGTTCCCTACAGGGGTATACTGGCTACACCTTC.

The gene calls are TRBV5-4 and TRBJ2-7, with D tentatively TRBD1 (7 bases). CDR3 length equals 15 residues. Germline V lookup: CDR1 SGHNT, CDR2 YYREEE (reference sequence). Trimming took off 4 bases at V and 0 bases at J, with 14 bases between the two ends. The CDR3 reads CASSGRQGGSYEQYF. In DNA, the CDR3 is TGTGCCAGCAGCGGGAGGCAGGGGGGCTCCTACGAGCAGTACTTC.

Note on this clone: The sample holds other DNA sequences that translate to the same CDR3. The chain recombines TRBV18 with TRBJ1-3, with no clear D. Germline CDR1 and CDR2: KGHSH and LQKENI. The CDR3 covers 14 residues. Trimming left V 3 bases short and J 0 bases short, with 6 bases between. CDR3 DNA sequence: TGTGCCAGCTCACCCGACGCCTCTGGAAACACCATATATTTT. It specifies CASSPDASGNTIYF.

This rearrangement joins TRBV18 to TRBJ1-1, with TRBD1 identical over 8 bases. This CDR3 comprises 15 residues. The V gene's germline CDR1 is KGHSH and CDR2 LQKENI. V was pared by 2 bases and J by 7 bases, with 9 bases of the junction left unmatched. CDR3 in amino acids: CASSPTGQGGVEAFF. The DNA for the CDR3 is TGTGCCAGCTCACCAACTGGACAGGGTGGAGTTGAAGCTTTCTTT.

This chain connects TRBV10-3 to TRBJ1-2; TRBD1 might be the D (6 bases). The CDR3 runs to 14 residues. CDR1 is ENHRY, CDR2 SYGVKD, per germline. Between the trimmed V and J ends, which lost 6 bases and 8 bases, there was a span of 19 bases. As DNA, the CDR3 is TGTGCCATCAGCGAGAGCGGGGGGCTCGAGGGCTACACCTTC. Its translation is CAISESGGLEGYTF.